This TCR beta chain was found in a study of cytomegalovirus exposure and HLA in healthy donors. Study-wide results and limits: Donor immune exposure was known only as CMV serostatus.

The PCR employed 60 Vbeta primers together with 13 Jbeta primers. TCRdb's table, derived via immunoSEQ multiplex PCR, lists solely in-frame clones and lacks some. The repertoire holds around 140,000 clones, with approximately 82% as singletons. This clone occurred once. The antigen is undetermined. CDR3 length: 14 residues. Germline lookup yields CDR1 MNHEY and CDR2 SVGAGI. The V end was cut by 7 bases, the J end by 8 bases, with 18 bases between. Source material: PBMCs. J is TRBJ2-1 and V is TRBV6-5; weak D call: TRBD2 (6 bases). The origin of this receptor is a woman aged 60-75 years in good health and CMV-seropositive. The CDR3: CASIGGGGVDEQFF. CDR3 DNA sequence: TGTGCCAGCATCGGAGGCGGCGGGGTTGATGAGCAGTTCTTC.